This T cell receptor beta chain was documented in a study of CD8+CD57+ T cells in acquired aplastic anemia. The CDR3 runs to 11 residues. V was cut by 2 bases and J by 10 bases, with 11 bases left in between. Germline CDR1 is SQVTM and CDR2 is ANQGSEA. Profiling that covered TCR beta VDJ and CDR3 relied on genomic DNA as its template. TCRdb reprocessed the reads via MiXCR and lists one record per CDR3 protein. The table has 350,000 to 450,000 distinct CDR3 sequences, 65% to 75% seen once. The rearrangement joins TRBV29-1 to TRBJ1-1, with unresolved D. Source material: sorted CD4+, CD8+, or CD8+CD57+ T cells (not recorded which) from PBMCs. The TCR sequence derives from a human donor in good health, serving as a control. The CDR3 DNA is TGCAGCGTTGAAAGTGGGGAGGGAGCTTTCTTT. Its translation: CSVESGEGAFF.